These T cell receptor beta chains were read from a single sample in a study of blood T cell repertoires in COVID-19. Method: immunoSEQ multiplex PCR; TCRdb's copy keeps in-frame clones and lacks some. The sample lists about 160,000 clones, about 90% occurring once. The sample was peripheral blood. These receptor sequences come from a woman between 70 and 85 years old with acute or convalescent COVID-19. CDR3s include the opening cysteine and the closing phenylalanine or tryptophan. A D gene is named only where the DNA matches it firmly. For some rows the clone size is stated as once, few or many, or as a class when expanded; others skip it.

clone_size	j_call	d_call	v_call	cdr3_nt	cdr3_aa
NA	TRBJ2-2	NA	TRBV27	TGTGCCAGCACGTACCAGGTATCCACCGGGGAGCTGTTTTTT	CASTYQVSTGELFF
NA	TRBJ1-2	TRBD1	TRBV6-4	TGTACCAGCAGCTTGGCCGGGACAGGGGGTCTTGAAGGCTACACCTTC	CTSSLAGTGGLEGYTF
once	TRBJ1-2	NA	TRBV28	TGTGCCACCCGACCCGGATGGGGCCTCTATGGCTACACCTTC	CATRPGWGLYGYTF
NA	TRBJ2-5	TRBD2	TRBV3-1/TRBV3-2	TGTGCCAGCAGCCAGGCGGTAGCGGGAGGGCGGGAGACCCAGTACTTC	CASSQAVAGGRETQYF
NA	TRBJ1-1	NA	TRBV6-5	TGTGCCAGCAGTTCTCGACAGTCCACTGAAGCTTTCTTT	CASSSRQSTEAFF
NA	TRBJ2-3	TRBD2	TRBV19	TGTGCCAGTGCAAGGACTAGCGGAGGCACAGATACGCAGTATTTT	CASARTSGGTDTQYF
NA	TRBJ2-1	TRBD2	TRBV7-8	TGTGCCAGCAGTGGAGCGGGAGGGAAGAACAATGAGCAGTTCTTC	CASSGAGGKNNEQFF
NA	TRBJ2-7	NA	TRBV27	TGTGCCAGCAGCGTCACCCGCTGCAGCTCCTACGAGCAGTACTTC	CASSVTRCSSYEQYF
NA	TRBJ2-1	TRBD2	TRBV6-5	TGTGCCAGCAGCGGCCGGACTAGCGGTTACAATGAGCAGTTCTTC	CASSGRTSGYNEQFF
NA	TRBJ2-2	TRBD1	TRBV5-1	TGCGCCAGCAGCTTGTGGGGCCCGGGACAGGGCCAGCCCGGGGAGCTGTTTTTT	CASSLWGPGQGQPGELFF
NA	TRBJ2-2	NA	TRBV19	TGTGCCACCTCAATTTTGGACAGCGCGAACACCGGGGAGCTGTTTTTT	CATSILDSANTGELFF
few	TRBJ2-7	TRBD2	TRBV3-1/TRBV3-2	TGTGCCAGCAGCCTTGGACTAGCGCACAACTACGAGCAGTACTTC	CASSLGLAHNYEQYF
NA	TRBJ2-7	TRBD1	TRBV6-4	TGTGCCAGCAGTGAGAGAGGGGGCACCGACGAGCAGTACTTC	CASSERGGTDEQYF
NA	TRBJ1-5	NA	TRBV2	TGTGCCAGCAGTGAAGCGCAGGGCACCAATCAGCCCCAGCATTTT	CASSEAQGTNQPQHF
NA	TRBJ1-4	NA	TRBV9	TGTGCCAGCAGCGGGGGGGTGACTAATGAAAAACTGTTTTTT	CASSGGVTNEKLFF
NA	TRBJ1-1	TRBD1	TRBV4-3	TGCGCCAGCAGCCGAACAGGGGGCACTGAAGCTTTCTTT	CASSRTGGTEAFF
few	TRBJ2-2	NA	TRBV9	TGTGCCAGCAGTGAGGAGTGGGTCGGGGAGCTGTTTTTT	CASSEEWVGELFF
NA	TRBJ1-2	TRBD1	TRBV3-1/TRBV3-2	TGTGCCAGCAGCCAGGGGACAGGTTCTAATGGCTACACCTTC	CASSQGTGSNGYTF
NA	TRBJ2-1	TRBD2	TRBV4-3	TGCGCCAGCAGCCAAGCCCTGACGGGAGGGGTCAATGAGCAGTTCTTC	CASSQALTGGVNEQFF
once	TRBJ2-7	TRBD2	TRBV7-2	TGTGCCAGCAGCTTAGTCCCCGGGACTAGCTCACCCTACGAGCAGTACTTC	CASSLVPGTSSPYEQYF
NA	TRBJ1-2	NA	TRBV6-2/TRBV6-3	TGTGCCAGCACCCCTACAGTACACTATGGCTACACCTTC	CASTPTVHYGYTF
NA	TRBJ2-5	TRBD1	TRBV24-1	TGTGCCACCAGTGATGGGACAGGTTGGGGCGGGGAGACCCAGTACTTC	CATSDGTGWGGETQYF
few	TRBJ2-7	NA	TRBV18	TGTGCCAGCAAACGGACAGAATCTGCCTACGAGCAGTACTTC	CASKRTESAYEQYF
NA	TRBJ2-1	NA	TRBV30	TGTGCCTGGAGCGGTGGGAGGAGCTCCTACAATGAGCAGTTCTTC	CAWSGGRSSYNEQFF
NA	TRBJ2-7	TRBD1	TRBV7-9	TGTGCCAGCAGCCCGGACAGGCCCACCTACGAGCAGTACTTC	CASSPDRPTYEQYF